This T cell receptor beta chain derives from a study of T cell repertoires in cytomegalovirus infection. This clonotype turned up a few times. Germline-derived CDR1 and CDR2 are SGHRS and YFSETQ. The CDR3 covers 16 residues. V shed 1 base, J shed 1 base, and the junction held 6 bases outside the gene matches. TCRdb re-called the reads with MiXCR, one entry per CDR3 protein. Seen here are under 600,000 distinct CDR3 sequences, more than 15% observed once, and the top ten hold 20% to 30%. The rearrangement uses TRBV5-1 and TRBJ2-7; 9 bases are a match to TRBD1. The specimen was CD8+ T cells from PBMCs. This clonotype was sampled from a human donor in good health (CMV status not recorded). Some clones in this sample may be carry-over from other donors' samples. The CDR3 loop reads CASSLRKQGASYEQYF. DNA for the CDR3: TGCGCCAGCAGCTTGAGGAAACAGGGGGCTTCCTACGAGCAGTACTTC.